Below are 8 T cell receptor beta chains sequenced from a single sample in a study of blood T cell repertoires in COVID-19 (dated by TCRdb to the early 2020s). Library preparation employed the immunoSEQ multiplex PCR assay. Here the immuneACCESS table is served through TCRdb, limited to in-frame sequences with V and J called. Missing clones are a known gap in these copies; in checked studies unresolved V genes cover under half, and the rest lacks a known reason. The sample table shows about 240,000 clones, and about 86% are seen once. The top ten hold about 3.3% of the sample. Sequencing was done on a sample of PBMCs or T cells enriched from blood (not recorded which). The receptor source for this set is a woman aged 40 to 50 with acute COVID-19.

This sequence joins TRBV2 and TRBJ1-6, with TRBD1 matching over 11 bases. The CDR3 is 15 residues long. The V gene end was trimmed by 10 bases and the J gene end by 10 bases; junction bases not matched to a gene: 12. Germline CDR1 reads SNHLY; CDR2 reads FYNNEI. The CDR3 region has the DNA TGTGCCATCGTGAGCCGGGACAGGGGGAGGTCACCCCTCCACTTT. Translation: CAIVSRDRGRSPLHF.

The chain combines TRBV29-1 with TRBJ1-2; TRBD1 agrees at 7 bases. V gave up 5 bases and J gave up 4 bases; unmatched junction bases: 1. The germline V gene has CDR1 SQVTM and CDR2 ANQGSEA. CDR3 length: 11 amino acids. CDR3 nucleotide sequence: TGCAGCGTTCGACAGGGCTATGGCTACACCTTC. This gives the protein CSVRQGYGYTF.

V gene TRBV5-1 combines with J gene TRBJ2-7; 8 bases map to TRBD1. This CDR3 is built from 15 residues. Germline V gene lookup returns CDR1 SGHRS and CDR2 YFSETQ. J lost 4 bases, V lost 4 bases, and 10 bases had no gene match. CDR3 amino acids: CASSTGQGSIYEQYF. The CDR3 nucleotides are TGCGCCAGCAGCACAGGACAGGGAAGTATTTACGAGCAGTACTTC.

The rearrangement links TRBV28 to TRBJ1-5; D is perhaps TRBD1 (5 bases). The CDR3 sequence is 15 residues long. Germline-derived CDR1 and CDR2 are MDHEN and SYDVKM. The V end lost 5 bases, the J end lost 4 bases, and 15 bases lay between the germline ends. In DNA, the CDR3 is TGTGCCAGCAGTCCCAGAAGGGGTAGGAATCAGCCCCAGCATTTT. Encoded protein: CASSPRRGRNQPQHF. The entire variable domain, with the rest obtained from reference TRBV28 and TRBJ1-5, is as follows: DVKVTQSSRYLVKRTGEKVFLECVQDMDHENMFWYRQDPGLGLRLIYFSYDVKMKEKGDIPEGYSVSREKKERFSLILESASTNQTSMYLCASSPRRGRNQPQHFGDGTRLSIL.

Comment on this clone: The identical CDR3 is also encoded by other nucleotide sequences in the sample. V gene TRBV6-1 combines with J gene TRBJ1-6, with 8 bases identical to TRBD1. CDR3 length equals 15 residues. CDR1 is MNHNS and CDR2 is SASEGT in the germline V gene. V shed 3 bases, J shed 5 bases, and the junction held 3 bases outside the gene matches. The CDR3 sequence: CASSDRDRNNSPLHF. The CDR3 region has the DNA TGTGCCAGCAGTGATAGGGACAGGAATAATTCACCCCTCCACTTT.

This clone has only one observation. V gene TRBV7-9 combines with J gene TRBJ1-5, with unresolved D. V was cut by 6 bases and J by 11 bases, with 17 bases left in between. Germline V gives CDR1 SEHNR, CDR2 FQNEAQ (reference sequence). The CDR3 extends over 13 amino acids. Written as DNA, the CDR3 is TGTGCCAGCAGTCGAGAAAGTGCCCCGGCCCAGCATTTT. Protein product: CASSRESAPAQHF.

V usage is TRBV15 and J usage is TRBJ2-2, with a weak D call TRBD2 (7 bases). Germline V gives CDR1 LNHNV, CDR2 YYDKDF (reference sequence). The CDR3 spans 14 residues. V was pared by 0 bases and J by 8 bases, with 10 bases between. The CDR3 protein is CATSRDGGAGELFF. CDR3 in DNA: TGTGCCACCAGCAGAGATGGGGGGGCTGGGGAGCTGTTTTTT.

This chain links TRBV6-5 with TRBJ1-5; D unclear. The CDR3 totals 15 residues. Trimming removed 5 bases from V and 3 bases from J, with 14 bases in between. CDR1 MNHEY and CDR2 SVGAGI come from the germline V gene. CDR3 protein: CASSLKPGSNQPQHF. CDR3 coding DNA: TGTGCCAGCAGTCTTAAGCCGGGGTCCAATCAGCCCCAGCATTTT.